This T cell receptor (beta chain) emerged from a study of OX40 agonist ivuxolimab in advanced cancers. Only in-frame clones appear in the TCRdb table, and some are missing; sequencing was by immunoSEQ multiplex PCR. The data hold approximately 45,000 clones, with about 85% observed a single time. The sample in question was CD4+ or CD8+ T cells sorted from blood, obtained in a trial of the OX40 agonist ivuxolimab. This TCR was recovered from an adult with an advanced solid tumor such as melanoma, head and neck, liver or kidney cancer.

The CDR3 DNA reads as TGTGCCAGCAGTTTTCACGGACCGCTAGGCACTGAAGCTTTCTTT. Its protein product is CASSFHGPLGTEAFF. This sequence joins TRBV2 and TRBJ1-1; D is ambiguous. CDR1 is SNHLY and CDR2 is FYNNEI in the germline V gene. The CDR3 contains 15 residues. Trimming pared 5 bases from V and 4 bases from J, leaving 17 bases between.